This TCR beta chain was sequenced for a study of cytomegalovirus exposure and HLA in healthy donors. On the study more broadly: Earlier, 110 million or so unique TCR beta sequences were recovered from 170 million or so T cells by an analysis. Whole-study results and caveats: The classifier was said to identify cytomegalovirus status with high specificity and sensitivity.

The CDR3 is 14 amino acids. CDR1 is SGHRS, CDR2 YFSETQ, per germline. The germline V and J ends were trimmed by 0 bases and 9 bases, with 13 bases remaining between them. In its sample, this clone was seen once. No antigen is known for it. It was with 60 Vbeta and 13 Jbeta primers that the PCR ran. In the authors' methods: There were about 80 million unique TCR beta chains by a later count, and 10 million to 12 million of them were shared. Profiled with immunoSEQ multiplex PCR; TCRdb holds only in-frame clones, not every one. From that table come the V and J calls and clone size; the DNA was used to work out D and trimming. The sample carries about 160,000 clones, more than 60% recorded once.

Specimen: PBMCs. The chain recombines TRBV5-1 with TRBJ2-1; weak D call: TRBD2 (5 bases). This sequence originates from a man aged 40-49 years in good health and CMV-seropositive. The CDR3 bases are TGCGCCAGCAGCTTGGAGGGAGTAATCGGTGAGCAGTTCTTC. Protein sequence: CASSLEGVIGEQFF.